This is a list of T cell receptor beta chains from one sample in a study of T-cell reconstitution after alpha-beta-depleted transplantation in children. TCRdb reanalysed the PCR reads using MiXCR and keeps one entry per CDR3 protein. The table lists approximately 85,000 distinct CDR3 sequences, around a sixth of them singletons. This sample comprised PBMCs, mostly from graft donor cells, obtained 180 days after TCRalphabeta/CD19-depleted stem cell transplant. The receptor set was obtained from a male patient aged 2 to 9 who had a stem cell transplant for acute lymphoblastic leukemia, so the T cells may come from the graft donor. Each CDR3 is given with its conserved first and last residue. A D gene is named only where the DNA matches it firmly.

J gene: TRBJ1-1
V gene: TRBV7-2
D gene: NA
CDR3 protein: CASSLDFSTEAFF

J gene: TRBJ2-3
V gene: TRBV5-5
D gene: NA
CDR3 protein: CASSPPVGVTDTQYF

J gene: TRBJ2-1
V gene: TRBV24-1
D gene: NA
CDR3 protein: CATSDPSGTTYNEQFF

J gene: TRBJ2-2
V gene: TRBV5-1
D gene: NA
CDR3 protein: CASGSGVSTGELFF

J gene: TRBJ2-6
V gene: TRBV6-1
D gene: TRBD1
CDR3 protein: CASSKRTGSLGGANVLTF

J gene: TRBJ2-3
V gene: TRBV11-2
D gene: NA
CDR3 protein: CASSSLLTTDTQYF

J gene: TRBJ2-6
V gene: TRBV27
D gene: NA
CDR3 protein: CASSTLGANVLTF

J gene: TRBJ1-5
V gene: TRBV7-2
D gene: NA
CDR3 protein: CASSKYGSDQPQHF

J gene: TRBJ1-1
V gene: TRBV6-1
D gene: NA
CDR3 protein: CASSPRGQVDTEAFF

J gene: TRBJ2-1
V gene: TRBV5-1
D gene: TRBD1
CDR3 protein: CASSLGDRGYNEQFF

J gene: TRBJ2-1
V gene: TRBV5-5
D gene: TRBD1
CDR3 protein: CASSWGQYNEQFF

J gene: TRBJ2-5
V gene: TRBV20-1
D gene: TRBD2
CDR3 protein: CSAPTSGQETQYF

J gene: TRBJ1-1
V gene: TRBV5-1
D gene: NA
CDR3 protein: CASSLGGRFEAFF

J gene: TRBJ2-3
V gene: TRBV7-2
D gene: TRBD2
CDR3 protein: CASSPKRGETTHTQYF

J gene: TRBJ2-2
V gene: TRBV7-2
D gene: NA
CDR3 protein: CASSQLRNTGELFF

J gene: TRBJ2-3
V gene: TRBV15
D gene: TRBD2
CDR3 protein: CATSEERGGTDTQYF

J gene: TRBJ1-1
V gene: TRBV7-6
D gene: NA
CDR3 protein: CASSFIVGAAEAFF

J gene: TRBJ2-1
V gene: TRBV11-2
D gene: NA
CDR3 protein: CASSLGPYYNEQFF

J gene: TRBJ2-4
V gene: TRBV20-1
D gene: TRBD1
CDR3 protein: CSASPGQGWLAKNIQYF

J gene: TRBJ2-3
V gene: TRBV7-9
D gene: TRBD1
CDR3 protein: CASSRTGESTDTQYF

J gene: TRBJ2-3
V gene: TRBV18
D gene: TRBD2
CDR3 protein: CASSPQRGADTQYF

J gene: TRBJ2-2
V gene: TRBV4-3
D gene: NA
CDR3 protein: CASSQDPATGDTGELFF

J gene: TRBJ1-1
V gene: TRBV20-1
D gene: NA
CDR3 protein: CSADPTAQANTEAFF

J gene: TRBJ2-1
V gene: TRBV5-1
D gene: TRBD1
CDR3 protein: CASSFETGGYNEQFF

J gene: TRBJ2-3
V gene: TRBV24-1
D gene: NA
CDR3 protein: CATSEGRVADTQYF

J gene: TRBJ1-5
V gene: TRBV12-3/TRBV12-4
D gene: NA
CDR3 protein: CASSLGQPQHF

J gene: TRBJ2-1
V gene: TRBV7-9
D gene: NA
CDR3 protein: CASSTIKSSYNEQFF

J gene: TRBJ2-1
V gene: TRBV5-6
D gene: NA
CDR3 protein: CASSLGGFTYNEQFF

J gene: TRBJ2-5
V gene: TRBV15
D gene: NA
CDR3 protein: CATSRVVYETQYF

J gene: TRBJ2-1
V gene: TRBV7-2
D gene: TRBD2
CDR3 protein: CASSLVSSGGSYNEQFF

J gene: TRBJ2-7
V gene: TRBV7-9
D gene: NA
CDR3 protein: CAIEGSSYEQYF

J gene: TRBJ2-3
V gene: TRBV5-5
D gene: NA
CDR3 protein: CASRRGQVKTDTQYF

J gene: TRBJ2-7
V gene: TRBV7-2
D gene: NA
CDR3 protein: CASSLDIGSYEQYF

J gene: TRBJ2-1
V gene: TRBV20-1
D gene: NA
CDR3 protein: CSATPGSEQFF

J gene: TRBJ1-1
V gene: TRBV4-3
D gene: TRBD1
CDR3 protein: CASSRTGVEAFF

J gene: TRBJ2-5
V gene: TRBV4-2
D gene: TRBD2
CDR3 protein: CASSRKSSGGGGETQYF

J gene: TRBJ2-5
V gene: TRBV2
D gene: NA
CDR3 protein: CASSEGRQETQYF

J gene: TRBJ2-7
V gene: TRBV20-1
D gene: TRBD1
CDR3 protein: CSASGTGTYEQYF

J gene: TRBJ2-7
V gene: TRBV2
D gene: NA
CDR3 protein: CASLPPGGGHEQYF

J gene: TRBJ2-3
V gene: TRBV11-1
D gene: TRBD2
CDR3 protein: CASSYSLAGDTDTQYF

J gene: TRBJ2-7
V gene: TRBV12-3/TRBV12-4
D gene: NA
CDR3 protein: CASSLTVWEQYF

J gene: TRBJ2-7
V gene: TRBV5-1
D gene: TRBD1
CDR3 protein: CASSLEGQGYEQYF

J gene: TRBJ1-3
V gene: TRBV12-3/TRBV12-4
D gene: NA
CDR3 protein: CASSTILRGGSGNTIYF

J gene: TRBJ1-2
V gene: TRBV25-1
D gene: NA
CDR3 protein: CATDVESYTF

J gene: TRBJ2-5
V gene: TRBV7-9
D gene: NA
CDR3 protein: CASSFNSGEETQYF

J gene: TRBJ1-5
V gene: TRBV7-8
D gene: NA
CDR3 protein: CASSSLTFTGSLIGRQPQHF

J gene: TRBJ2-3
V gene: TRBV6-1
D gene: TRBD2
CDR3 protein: CASRSIAGGPDTQYF

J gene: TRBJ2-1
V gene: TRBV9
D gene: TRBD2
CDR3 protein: CASSARFGLAGAPDEQFF